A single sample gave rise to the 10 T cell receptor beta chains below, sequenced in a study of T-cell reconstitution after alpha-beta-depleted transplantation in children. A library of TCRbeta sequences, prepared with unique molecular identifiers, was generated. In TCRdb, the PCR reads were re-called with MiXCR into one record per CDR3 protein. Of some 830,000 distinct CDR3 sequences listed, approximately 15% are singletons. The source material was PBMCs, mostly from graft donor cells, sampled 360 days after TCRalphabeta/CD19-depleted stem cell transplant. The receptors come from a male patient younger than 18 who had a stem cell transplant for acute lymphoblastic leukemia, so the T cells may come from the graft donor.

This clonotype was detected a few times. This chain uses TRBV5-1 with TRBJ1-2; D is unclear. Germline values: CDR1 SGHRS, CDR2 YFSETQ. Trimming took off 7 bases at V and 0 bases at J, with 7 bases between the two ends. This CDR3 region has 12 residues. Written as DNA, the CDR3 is TGCGCCAGCCATCTTCCTAACTATGGCTACACCTTC. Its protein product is CASHLPNYGYTF.

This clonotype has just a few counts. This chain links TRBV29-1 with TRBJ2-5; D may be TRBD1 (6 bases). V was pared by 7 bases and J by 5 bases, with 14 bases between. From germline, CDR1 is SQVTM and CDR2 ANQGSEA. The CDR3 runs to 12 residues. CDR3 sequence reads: CSGQQGSETQYF. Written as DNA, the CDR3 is TGCAGCGGGCAACAGGGCTCGGAGACCCAGTACTTC.

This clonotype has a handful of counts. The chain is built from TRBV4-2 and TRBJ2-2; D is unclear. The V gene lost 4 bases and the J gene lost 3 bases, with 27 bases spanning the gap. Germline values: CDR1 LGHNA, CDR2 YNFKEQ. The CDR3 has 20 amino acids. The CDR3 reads CASSRKSARPRVSDTGELFF. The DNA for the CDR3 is TGTGCCAGCAGCCGCAAATCCGCTAGACCCCGGGTGTCGGACACCGGGGAGCTGTTTTTT.

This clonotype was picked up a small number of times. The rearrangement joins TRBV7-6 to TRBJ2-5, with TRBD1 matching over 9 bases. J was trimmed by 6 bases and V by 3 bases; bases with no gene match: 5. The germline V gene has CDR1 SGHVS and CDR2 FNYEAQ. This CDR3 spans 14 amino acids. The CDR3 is CASSFGTGQQTQYF. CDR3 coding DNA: TGTGCCAGCAGCTTCGGGACAGGGCAACAGACCCAGTACTTC. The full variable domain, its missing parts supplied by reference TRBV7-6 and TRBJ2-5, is GAGVSQSPRYKVTKRGQDVALRCDPISGHVSLYWYRQALGQGPEFLTYFNYEAQQDKSGLPNDRFSAERPEGSISTLTIQRTEQRDSAMYRCASSFGTGQQTQYFGPGTRLLVL.

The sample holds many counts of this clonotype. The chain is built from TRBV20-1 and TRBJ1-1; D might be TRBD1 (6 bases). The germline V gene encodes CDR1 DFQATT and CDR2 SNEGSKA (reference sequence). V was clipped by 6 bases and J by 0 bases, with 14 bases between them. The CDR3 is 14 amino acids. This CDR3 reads CSATPGHLNTEAFF. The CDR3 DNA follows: TGCAGTGCAACCCCGGGACACCTGAACACTGAAGCTTTCTTT.

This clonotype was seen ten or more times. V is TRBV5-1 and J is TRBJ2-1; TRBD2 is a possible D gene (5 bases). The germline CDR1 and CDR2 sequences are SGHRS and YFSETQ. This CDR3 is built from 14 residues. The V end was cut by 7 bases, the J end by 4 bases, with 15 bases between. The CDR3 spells CASRGLALYNEQFF. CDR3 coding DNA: TGCGCCAGCCGCGGACTGGCCCTATACAATGAGCAGTTCTTC.

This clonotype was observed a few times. The CDR3 bases are TGCAGCGTTGAAGATGGGACTAGCGGGAGGTATACGCAGTATTTT. Residues: CSVEDGTSGRYTQYF. The gene calls are TRBV29-1 and TRBJ2-3; TRBD2 matches at 15 bases. The V segment lost 0 bases and the J segment 7 bases; nucleotides outside the gene matches: 2. CDR1 is SQVTM, CDR2 ANQGSEA, per germline. The CDR3 spans 15 residues.

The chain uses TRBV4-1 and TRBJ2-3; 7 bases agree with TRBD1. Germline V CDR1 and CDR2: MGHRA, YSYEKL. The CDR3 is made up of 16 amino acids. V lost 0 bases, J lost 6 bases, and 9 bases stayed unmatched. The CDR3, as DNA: TGCGCCAGCAGCCAAGATCAGGGGGTGTTGATGGATACGCAGTATTTT. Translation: CASSQDQGVLMDTQYF.

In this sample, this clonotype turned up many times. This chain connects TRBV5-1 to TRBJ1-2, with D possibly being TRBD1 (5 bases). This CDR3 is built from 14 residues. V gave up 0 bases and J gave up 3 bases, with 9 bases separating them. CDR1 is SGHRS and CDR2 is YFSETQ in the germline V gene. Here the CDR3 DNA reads TGCGCCAGCAGCTTGGAGGCAGGGCACTATGGCTACACCTTC. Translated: CASSLEAGHYGYTF.

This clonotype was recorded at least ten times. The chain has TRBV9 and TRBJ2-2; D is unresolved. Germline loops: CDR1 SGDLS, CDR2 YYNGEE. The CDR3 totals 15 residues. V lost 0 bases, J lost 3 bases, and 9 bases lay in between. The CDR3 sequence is CASSVVAADTGELFF. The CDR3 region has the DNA TGTGCCAGCAGCGTAGTAGCTGCGGACACCGGGGAGCTGTTTTTT.